Sequencing of this T cell receptor (beta chain) was carried out in a study of long-term antiretroviral therapy in people with HIV. Study outcomes and limitations: Control repertoires displayed wider CDR3 length ranges than the HIV repertoires. Diversity increased after ART yet remained lower than in transplant donor controls.

Trimming shortened V by 5 bases and J by 9 bases, and 17 bases separated the two germline ends. The CDR3 totals 14 residues. Per germline, CDR1 SGHAT and CDR2 FQNNGV. immunoSEQ v3.0 was run at survey level. The method was immunoSEQ multiplex PCR; TCRdb's version includes in-frame clones alone and lacks a portion of them. The table includes tens of thousands of clones, more than 75% detected once. Every one of the donors gave at least one pre-ART PBMC sample and at least two post-ART PBMC samples. As to this clone: Its antigen is currently unknown.

The TCR originated in a woman aged 30 to 39 with HIV. This chain joins TRBV11-2 and TRBJ2-1; a weak D match, TRBD1 (5 bases). This sample comprised unsorted PBMCs, obtained 1.8 years before starting antiretroviral therapy. CDR3 loop: CASSPAIRVGEQFF. In DNA form, the CDR3 reads TGTGCCAGCAGCCCCGCGATCAGGGTAGGTGAGCAGTTCTTC.